This TCR beta chain is from a study of type 1 and type 2 diabetes patients. The wider study: CD4+ or CD8+ T cells were positively selected from PBMCs with microbeads. A total of under 25,000,000 paired-end reads came from the whole study.

Overall study findings and caveats: Between type 2 diabetes and control samples, V and J usage averaged roughly 0.97 correlation.

With regard to this clonotype: The antigen is unknown.

Germline-derived CDR1 and CDR2 are LNHDA and SQIVND (reference sequence). This CDR3 contains 20 residues. Standard classification criteria confirmed type 1 or type 2 diabetes in all patients. Amplification started from genomic DNA. A primer set of 30 forward and 13 reverse primers amplified the CDR3. Via MiXCR, TCRdb re-called the multiplex PCR reads, giving one row per CDR3 protein. This sample has approximately 260,000 distinct CDR3 sequences, with around 47% found just once. The V gene is TRBV19, the J gene TRBJ2-7; tentatively, D is TRBD1 (5 bases). The end of the DNA aligns better with TRBJ2-5, so the J call may be wrong. Sequenced sample: peripheral blood mononuclear cells (PBMCs). The receptor was isolated from a man between 18 and 29 years old with type 2 diabetes. CDR3 DNA: TGTGCCAGTAGTATGAGATCATCCGGTACAGGTTGGCTTTGGGGAGAGACCCAGTACTTC. Its protein is CASSMRSSGTGWLWGETQYF.